This T cell receptor (beta chain) derives from a study of blood T cell repertoires in COVID-19. Study overall: PBMCs, B-cell-depleted T cells, or T cells provided the cDNA or gDNA that made up the material.

This CDR3 spans 14 amino acids. Germline V CDR1 and CDR2: SGDLS, YYNGEE. V dropped 2 bases and J dropped 1 base, with 8 bases sitting between them. The method was immunoSEQ multiplex PCR; TCRdb's version includes in-frame clones alone and lacks a portion of them. In the table there are tens of thousands of clones, around nine tenths of which are singletons. The genes are TRBV9 and TRBJ2-3; D might be TRBD2 (6 bases). Sequencing was carried out using peripheral blood. This TCR came from a human donor with active COVID-19. The donor label of this sample is uncertain. CDR3 sequence reads: CASSVPGGTDTQYF. DNA for the CDR3: TGTGCCAGCAGCGTGCCGGGGGGCACAGATACGCAGTATTTT.